A selection of T cell receptor beta chains follows, all from one sample in a study of blood T cell repertoires in COVID-19. Generated by immunoSEQ multiplex PCR, the TCRdb table keeps only in-frame clones and is missing some. The repertoire consists of 200,000 to 300,000 clones, with about 85% occurring once and the leading ten covering roughly 4%. The sample comprised peripheral blood. The receptors stem from a man aged 60 to 69 who had recovered from COVID-19. CDR3s include the opening cysteine and the closing phenylalanine or tryptophan. Fields, in order: CDR3 DNA, CDR3 protein, J gene, V gene, clone size, D gene. The D gene is left open where the match is weak. Clone size appears in some rows only: once, few, many, or a class for an expanded clone.

CDR3 DNA: TGTGCCAGCAGCCGACGGGGGGTTAACTATGGCTACACCTTC
CDR3 protein: CASSRRGVNYGYTF
J gene: TRBJ1-2
V gene: TRBV2
clone size: .
D gene: .

CDR3 DNA: TGTGCCAGCAGCCCCACACAGGTCATGAACACTGAAGCTTTCTTT
CDR3 protein: CASSPTQVMNTEAFF
J gene: TRBJ1-1
V gene: TRBV11-2
clone size: .
D gene: .

CDR3 DNA: TGTGCCAGCAGTCCGACGGGAGGGTCTTCACCCCTCCACTTT
CDR3 protein: CASSPTGGSSPLHF
J gene: TRBJ1-6
V gene: TRBV27
clone size: .
D gene: .

CDR3 DNA: TGTGCCAGCAGCTTAGTGTCAGGGGCATACGAGCAGTACTTC
CDR3 protein: CASSLVSGAYEQYF
J gene: TRBJ2-7
V gene: TRBV11-2
clone size: .
D gene: .

CDR3 DNA: TGTGCCAGCAGCGCACCGGGACAGGGGGATACGCAGTATTTT
CDR3 protein: CASSAPGQGDTQYF
J gene: TRBJ2-3
V gene: TRBV9
clone size: .
D gene: TRBD1

CDR3 DNA: TGTGCCAGCAGTTTCCACAGGGACTACGAGCAGTACTTC
CDR3 protein: CASSFHRDYEQYF
J gene: TRBJ2-7
V gene: TRBV27
clone size: .
D gene: .

CDR3 DNA: TGTGCCAGCAGCCGAAACAGGGGGAAAGACTATGGCTACACCTTC
CDR3 protein: CASSRNRGKDYGYTF
J gene: TRBJ1-2
V gene: TRBV14
clone size: .
D gene: TRBD1

CDR3 DNA: TGCGCCAGCTCGATAGCGGGGGGCACAGATACGCAGTATTTT
CDR3 protein: CASSIAGGTDTQYF
J gene: TRBJ2-3
V gene: TRBV5-1
clone size: .
D gene: TRBD2

CDR3 DNA: TGTGCCAGCAGCCCACAGGGGGGGGTTGGTTCACCCCTCCACTTT
CDR3 protein: CASSPQGGVGSPLHF
J gene: TRBJ1-6
V gene: TRBV9
clone size: .
D gene: TRBD1

CDR3 DNA: TGTGCCAGCTCTTTACAGGGATCCTATAATTCACCCCTCCACTTT
CDR3 protein: CASSLQGSYNSPLHF
J gene: TRBJ1-6
V gene: TRBV18
clone size: once
D gene: .

CDR3 DNA: TGTGCCAGCAGTGTTTCAGGGGGTCCCCAAGAGACCCAGTACTTC
CDR3 protein: CASSVSGGPQETQYF
J gene: TRBJ2-5
V gene: TRBV2
clone size: .
D gene: TRBD1

CDR3 DNA: TGTGCCAGCAGCCAAAGATTCCCTAATATCGGGACAGACAGCACAGATACGCAGTATTTT
CDR3 protein: CASSQRFPNIGTDSTDTQYF
J gene: TRBJ2-3
V gene: TRBV3-1/TRBV3-2
clone size: .
D gene: TRBD1

CDR3 DNA: TGTGCCAGCAGCGACTTTACCCGGGACACCGGGGAGCTGTTTTTT
CDR3 protein: CASSDFTRDTGELFF
J gene: TRBJ2-2
V gene: TRBV5-4
clone size: .
D gene: .

CDR3 DNA: TGTGCCAGCAGCTTGGCAGGGGCCTCTGGAAACACCATATATTTT
CDR3 protein: CASSLAGASGNTIYF
J gene: TRBJ1-3
V gene: TRBV5-6
clone size: .
D gene: .

CDR3 DNA: TGTGCCAGCAGCTACGGGACAGGAGACACTGAAGCTTTCTTT
CDR3 protein: CASSYGTGDTEAFF
J gene: TRBJ1-1
V gene: TRBV4-2
clone size: .
D gene: TRBD1

CDR3 DNA: TGCGCCAGCAGCTTGGTCGAGCCGAAGAATGAGCAGTTCTTC
CDR3 protein: CASSLVEPKNEQFF
J gene: TRBJ2-1
V gene: TRBV5-1
clone size: once
D gene: .

CDR3 DNA: TGCGCCAGCAGCCAAGAACGCTTCCCACTAAACATTCAGTACTTC
CDR3 protein: CASSQERFPLNIQYF
J gene: TRBJ2-4
V gene: TRBV4-1
clone size: .
D gene: .

CDR3 DNA: TGTGCCAGCTCACCGGGACACGGCTCCAGACTGAACACTGAAGCTTTCTTT
CDR3 protein: CASSPGHGSRLNTEAFF
J gene: TRBJ1-1
V gene: TRBV18
clone size: .
D gene: .

CDR3 DNA: TGCGCCAGCAGCTTGGGACGGGACCGGGACACCTACAATGAGCAGTTCTTC
CDR3 protein: CASSLGRDRDTYNEQFF
J gene: TRBJ2-1
V gene: TRBV5-1
clone size: .
D gene: .

CDR3 DNA: TGTGCCAGCAGCCAACTAGGCGCTGAAGCTTTCTTT
CDR3 protein: CASSQLGAEAFF
J gene: TRBJ1-1
V gene: TRBV3-1/TRBV3-2
clone size: .
D gene: .

CDR3 DNA: TGTGCCAGCATCCAAGAGAGACAGGGGTACACCGGGGAGCTGTTTTTT
CDR3 protein: CASIQERQGYTGELFF
J gene: TRBJ2-2
V gene: TRBV7-9
clone size: .
D gene: TRBD1

CDR3 DNA: TGTGCCAGTAGTCCATACCCCGGACAGGACAGCAATCAGCCCCAGCATTTT
CDR3 protein: CASSPYPGQDSNQPQHF
J gene: TRBJ1-5
V gene: TRBV19
clone size: .
D gene: TRBD1

CDR3 DNA: TGTGCCAGCAGTCAACCGCGGGCGGGGGCTCTCGGCACAGATACGCAGTATTTT
CDR3 protein: CASSQPRAGALGTDTQYF
J gene: TRBJ2-3
V gene: TRBV5-6
clone size: .
D gene: .

CDR3 DNA: TGTGCCAGCAATCAGGGGATCTATGGCTACACCTTC
CDR3 protein: CASNQGIYGYTF
J gene: TRBJ1-2
V gene: TRBV6-5
clone size: .
D gene: .

CDR3 DNA: TGTGCCAGTAGTTTTCGGGGGGCCATCACTGAAGCTTTCTTT
CDR3 protein: CASSFRGAITEAFF
J gene: TRBJ1-1
V gene: TRBV19
clone size: .
D gene: .

CDR3 DNA: TGCAGCGTTGAGTATCGGGATGAGCAGTTCTTC
CDR3 protein: CSVEYRDEQFF
J gene: TRBJ2-1
V gene: TRBV29-1
clone size: .
D gene: .

CDR3 DNA: TGCGCCAGCAGCTTGGAACTGAATACAGACAATGAGCAGTTCTTC
CDR3 protein: CASSLELNTDNEQFF
J gene: TRBJ2-1
V gene: TRBV5-1
clone size: .
D gene: .

CDR3 DNA: TGTGCCAGCAGTTACACCCACTCCCTAGCGTTAGATACGCAGTATTTT
CDR3 protein: CASSYTHSLALDTQYF
J gene: TRBJ2-3
V gene: TRBV6-2/TRBV6-3
clone size: .
D gene: .

CDR3 DNA: TGTGCCAGCAGTGAGGGGACTAGCGGGGCCGGTGAGCAGTTCTTC
CDR3 protein: CASSEGTSGAGEQFF
J gene: TRBJ2-1
V gene: TRBV27
clone size: .
D gene: TRBD2

CDR3 DNA: TGTGCCAGCAGTTTAAAGCTCCGGACAGGAGCTTTCTTT
CDR3 protein: CASSLKLRTGAFF
J gene: TRBJ1-1
V gene: TRBV12-3/TRBV12-4
clone size: .
D gene: TRBD1